These 3 T cell receptor beta chains share one sample of origin, sequenced in a study of human T cells and chemical hapten exposure. The time point was: patch test 1, 2 weeks after DPC sensitization. Treatment reported: therapeutic diphenylcyclopropenone sensitization with weekly scalp DPC. From the RACE reads, TCRdb called clonotypes with MiXCR, one entry per CDR3 protein. The table includes about 110,000 distinct CDR3 sequences, approximately 9.9% detected once. The sample was whole blood, taken in connection with sensitization to the hapten diphenylcyclopropenone (DPC). These receptors originate from a woman between 35 and 50 years old with alopecia areata. Some clones in this sample may be carry-over from other donors' samples.

This clonotype was found a few times. The chain employs TRBV6-5 and TRBJ2-3, with TRBD2 matching 11 bases. There are 17 residues in the CDR3. Trimming at V came to 6 bases and at J to 0 bases, leaving 8 bases not matched to a gene. Germline V gene lookup returns CDR1 MNHEY and CDR2 SVGAGI. CDR3 nucleotide sequence: TGTGCCAGCAGCCTAGCGGGGGGCCAACCCAGCACAGATACGCAGTATTTT. It yields the protein CASSLAGGQPSTDTQYF.

This clonotype has at least ten counts. The chain combines TRBV10-3 with TRBJ1-1; no definite D call. This CDR3 has 13 residues. V was cut by 6 bases and J by 2 bases, with 10 bases left in between. Per the germline V gene, CDR1 is ENHRY and CDR2 is SYGVKD. The CDR3 nucleotides read TGTGCCATCAGGGGCAGTCCTAACACTGAAGCTTTCTTT. Translation: CAIRGSPNTEAFF.

In this sample, this clonotype turned up many times. DNA of the CDR3: TGTGCCAGCAGTGAGGACACCGGATACAATGAGCAGTTCTTC. Translated, it gives CASSEDTGYNEQFF. The J gene is TRBJ2-1, the V gene TRBV2; maybe TRBD1 (5 bases). V was trimmed by 3 bases and J by 4 bases, leaving 10 bases between them. Per germline, CDR1 SNHLY and CDR2 FYNNEI. The CDR3 loop spans 14 amino acids.